In its sample, the clone carrying this T cell receptor (beta chain) was seen many times. These data are taken from a study of response to subunit inactivated influenza vaccine. Germline CDR1 reads LGHNA; CDR2 reads YSLEER. The CDR3 sequence is 15 residues long. Between the trimmed V and J ends, which lost 1 base and 4 bases, there was a span of 11 bases. In TCRdb, the RT-PCR reads were re-called with MiXCR into one record per CDR3 protein. The sample has around 480,000 distinct CDR3 sequences; 9.5% to 13% are singletons. The sequence was obtained from a man aged 50 to 59 who received an inactivated influenza vaccine. This specimen consisted of PBMCs from blood, obtained 45 days after vaccination. The chain employs TRBV4-3 and TRBJ2-1, with D tentatively TRBD1 (6 bases). CDR3 residues: CASSQGVGAYNEQFF. The CDR3 DNA follows: TGCGCCAGCAGCCAAGGGGTGGGGGCTTACAATGAGCAGTTCTTC.